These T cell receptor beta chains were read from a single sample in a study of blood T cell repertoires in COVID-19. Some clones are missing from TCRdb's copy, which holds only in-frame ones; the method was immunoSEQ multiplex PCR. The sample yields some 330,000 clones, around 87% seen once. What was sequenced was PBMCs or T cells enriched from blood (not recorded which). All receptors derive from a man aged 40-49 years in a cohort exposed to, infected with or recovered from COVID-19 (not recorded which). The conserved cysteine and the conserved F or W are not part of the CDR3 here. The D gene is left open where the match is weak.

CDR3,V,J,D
ASRLGQEAF,TRBV28,TRBJ1-1,NA
ASSPTENTEAF,TRBV27,TRBJ1-1,NA
AISGSGQIRRRDYEQY,TRBV10-3,TRBJ2-7,NA
ASSQQGLEKF,TRBV6-6,TRBJ2-1,NA
ATSEGQRGETQY,TRBV24-1,TRBJ2-5,NA
ASSELAGLSSYNEQF,TRBV27,TRBJ2-1,NA
ASSLVGGETQY,TRBV11-2,TRBJ2-5,TRBD2
AIIAGNSGNTIY,TRBV10-3,TRBJ1-3,NA
ASSAGQGAGTEAF,TRBV5-5,TRBJ1-1,TRBD1
ASSTQGGGNQPQH,TRBV28,TRBJ1-5,NA
ASSKTGIFGSPLH,TRBV19,TRBJ1-6,TRBD1
ASSLRLAGTYEQY,TRBV27,TRBJ2-7,TRBD2
ASSGSGGEQF,TRBV19,TRBJ2-1,NA
ATSDAGTVYGYT,TRBV24-1,TRBJ1-2,TRBD1
ASSPGTGVPPQH,TRBV9,TRBJ1-5,TRBD1
ASSPGGQGAFNEQF,TRBV2,TRBJ2-1,TRBD1